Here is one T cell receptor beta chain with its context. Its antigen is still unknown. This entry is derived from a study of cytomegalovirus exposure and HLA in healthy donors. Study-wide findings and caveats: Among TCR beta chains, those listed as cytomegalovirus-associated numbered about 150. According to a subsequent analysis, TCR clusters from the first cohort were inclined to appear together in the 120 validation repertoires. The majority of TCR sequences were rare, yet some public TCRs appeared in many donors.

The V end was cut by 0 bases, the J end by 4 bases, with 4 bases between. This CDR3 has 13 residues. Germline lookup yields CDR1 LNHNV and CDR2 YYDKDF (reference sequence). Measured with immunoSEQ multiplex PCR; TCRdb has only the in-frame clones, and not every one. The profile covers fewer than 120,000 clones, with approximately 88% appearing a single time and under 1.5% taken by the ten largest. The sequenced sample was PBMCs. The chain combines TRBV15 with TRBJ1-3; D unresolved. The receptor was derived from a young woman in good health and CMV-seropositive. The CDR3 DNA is TGTGCCACCAGCAGAGATGGCGGAAACACCATATATTTT. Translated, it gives CATSRDGGNTIYF.